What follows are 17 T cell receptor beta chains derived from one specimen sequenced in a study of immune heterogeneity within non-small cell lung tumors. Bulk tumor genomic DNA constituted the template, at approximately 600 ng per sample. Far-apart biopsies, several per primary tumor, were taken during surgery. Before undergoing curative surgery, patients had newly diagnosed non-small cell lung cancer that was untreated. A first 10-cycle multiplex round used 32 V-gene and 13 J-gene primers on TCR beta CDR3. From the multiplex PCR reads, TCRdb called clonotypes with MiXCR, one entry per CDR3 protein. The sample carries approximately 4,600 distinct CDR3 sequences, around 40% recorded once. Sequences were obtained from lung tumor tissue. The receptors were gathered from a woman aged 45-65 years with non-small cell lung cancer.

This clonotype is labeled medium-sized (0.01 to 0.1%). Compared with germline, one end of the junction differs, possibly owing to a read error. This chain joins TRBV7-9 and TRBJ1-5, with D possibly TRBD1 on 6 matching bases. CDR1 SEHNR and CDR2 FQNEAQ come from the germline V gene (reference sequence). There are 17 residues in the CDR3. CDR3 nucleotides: TGTGCCAGCAGTTTAGAGCGGGGGGCTATGGGCAATCAGCCCCAGCATTTT. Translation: CASSLERGAMGNQPQHF.

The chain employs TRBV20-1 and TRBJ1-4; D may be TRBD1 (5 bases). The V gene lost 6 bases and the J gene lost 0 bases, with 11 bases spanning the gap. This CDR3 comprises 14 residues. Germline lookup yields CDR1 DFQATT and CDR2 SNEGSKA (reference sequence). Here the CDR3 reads CSARVGATNEKLFF. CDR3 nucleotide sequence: TGCAGTGCCCGAGTGGGGGCAACTAATGAAAAACTGTTTTTT.

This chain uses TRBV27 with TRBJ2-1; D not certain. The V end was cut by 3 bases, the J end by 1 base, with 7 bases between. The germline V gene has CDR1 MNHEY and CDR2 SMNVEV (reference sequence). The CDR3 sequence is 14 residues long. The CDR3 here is CASSFPGSYNEQFF. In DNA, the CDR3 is TGTGCCAGCAGTTTTCCCGGATCCTACAATGAGCAGTTCTTC.

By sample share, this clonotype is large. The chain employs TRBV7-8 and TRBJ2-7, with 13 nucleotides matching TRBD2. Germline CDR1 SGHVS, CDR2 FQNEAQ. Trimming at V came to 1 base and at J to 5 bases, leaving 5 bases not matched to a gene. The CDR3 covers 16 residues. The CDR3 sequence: CASSLGGLAGLNEQYF. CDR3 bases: TGTGCCAGCAGCTTAGGGGGACTAGCGGGATTAAACGAGCAGTACTTC. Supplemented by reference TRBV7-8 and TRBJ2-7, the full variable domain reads GAGVSQSPRYKVAKRGQDVALRCDPISGHVSLFWYQQALGQGPEFLTYFQNEAQLDKSGLPSDRFFAERPEGSVSTLKIQRTQQEDSAVYLCASSLGGLAGLNEQYFGPGTRLTVT.

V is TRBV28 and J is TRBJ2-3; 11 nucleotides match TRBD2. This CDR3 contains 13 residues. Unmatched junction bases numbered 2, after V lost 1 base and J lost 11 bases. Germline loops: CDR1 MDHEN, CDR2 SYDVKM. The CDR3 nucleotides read TGTGCCAGCAGTTTATTCGGACTAGCGGGGCAGTATTTT. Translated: CASSLFGLAGQYF. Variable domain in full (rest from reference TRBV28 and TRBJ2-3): DVKVTQSSRYLVKRTGEKVFLECVQDMDHENMFWYRQDPGLGLRLIYFSYDVKMKEKGDIPEGYSVSREKKERFSLILESASTNQTSMYLCASSLFGLAGQYFGPGTRLTVL.

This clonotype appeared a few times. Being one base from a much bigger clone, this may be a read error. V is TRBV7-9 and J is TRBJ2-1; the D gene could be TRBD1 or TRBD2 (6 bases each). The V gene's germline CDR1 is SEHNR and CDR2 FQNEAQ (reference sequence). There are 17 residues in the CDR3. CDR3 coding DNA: TGTGTCAGCAGCTTCCCGCGCCGGGGGCACCACTACAATGAGCAGTTCTTC. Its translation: CVSSFPRRGHHYNEQFF.

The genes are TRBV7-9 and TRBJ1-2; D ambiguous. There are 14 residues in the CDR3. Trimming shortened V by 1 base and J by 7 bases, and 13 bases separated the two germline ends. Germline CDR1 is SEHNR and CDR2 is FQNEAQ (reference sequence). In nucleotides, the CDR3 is TGTGCCAGCAGCTTAGGACAATCTTATCGTGGCTACACCTTC. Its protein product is CASSLGQSYRGYTF.

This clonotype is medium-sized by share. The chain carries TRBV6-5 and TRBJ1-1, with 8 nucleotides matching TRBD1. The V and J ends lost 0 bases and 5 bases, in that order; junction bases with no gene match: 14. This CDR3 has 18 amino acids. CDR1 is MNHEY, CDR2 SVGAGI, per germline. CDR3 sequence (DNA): TGTGCCAGCAGTTACTCGATGGGGGCCAGGGGGCAGGAGACTGAAGCTTTCTTT. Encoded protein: CASSYSMGARGQETEAFF.

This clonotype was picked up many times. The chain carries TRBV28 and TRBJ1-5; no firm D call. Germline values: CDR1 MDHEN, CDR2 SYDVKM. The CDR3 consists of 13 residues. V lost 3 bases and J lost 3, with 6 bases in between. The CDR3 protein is CASSLGINQPQHF. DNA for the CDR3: TGTGCCAGCAGTTTGGGGATCAATCAGCCCCAGCATTTT.

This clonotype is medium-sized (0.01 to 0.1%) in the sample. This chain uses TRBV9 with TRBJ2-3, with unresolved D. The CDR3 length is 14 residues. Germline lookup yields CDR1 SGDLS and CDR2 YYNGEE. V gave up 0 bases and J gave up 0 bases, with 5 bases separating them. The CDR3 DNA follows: TGTGCCAGCAGCGTAGCTCCTAGCACAGATACGCAGTATTTT. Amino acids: CASSVAPSTDTQYF.

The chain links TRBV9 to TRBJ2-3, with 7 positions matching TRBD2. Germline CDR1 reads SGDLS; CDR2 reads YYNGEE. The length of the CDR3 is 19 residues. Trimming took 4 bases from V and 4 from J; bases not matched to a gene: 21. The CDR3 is CASSPADEETSFSPDTQYF. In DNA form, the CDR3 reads TGTGCCAGCAGCCCCGCCGATGAGGAGACTAGCTTTAGCCCAGATACGCAGTATTTT. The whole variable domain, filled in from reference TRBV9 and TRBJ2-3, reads DSGVTQTPKHLITATGQRVTLRCSPRSGDLSVYWYQQSLDQGLQFLIQYYNGEERAKGNILERFSAQQFPDLHSELNLSSLELGDSALYFCASSPADEETSFSPDTQYFGPGTRLTVL.

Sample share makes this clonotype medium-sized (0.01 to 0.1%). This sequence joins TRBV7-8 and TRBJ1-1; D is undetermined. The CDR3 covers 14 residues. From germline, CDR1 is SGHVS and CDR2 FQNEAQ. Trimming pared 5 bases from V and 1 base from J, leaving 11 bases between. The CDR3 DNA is TGTGCCAGCAGCCAAAGTGTTGGGAACACTGAAGCTTTCTTT. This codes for CASSQSVGNTEAFF.

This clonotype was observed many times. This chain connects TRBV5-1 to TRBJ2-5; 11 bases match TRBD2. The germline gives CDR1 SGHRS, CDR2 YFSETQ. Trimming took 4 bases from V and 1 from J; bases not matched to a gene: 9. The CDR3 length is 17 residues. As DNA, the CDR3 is TGCGCCAGCAGCAAAGGGACTAGCGGAAATTCCCAAGAGACCCAGTACTTC. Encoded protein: CASSKGTSGNSQETQYF. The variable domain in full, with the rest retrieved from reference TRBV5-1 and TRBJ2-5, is KAGVTQTPRYLIKTRGQQVTLSCSPISGHRSVSWYQQTPGQGLQFLFEYFSETQRNKGNFPGRFSGRQFSNSRSEMNVSTLELGDSALYLCASSKGTSGNSQETQYFGPGTRLLVL.

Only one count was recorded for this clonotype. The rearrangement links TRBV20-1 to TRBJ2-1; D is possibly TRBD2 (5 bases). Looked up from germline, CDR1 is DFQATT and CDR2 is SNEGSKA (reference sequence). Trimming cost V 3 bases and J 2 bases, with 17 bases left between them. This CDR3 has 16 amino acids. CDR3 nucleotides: TGCAGTGCTAGGGCCCCTGGCGGGCTGGCCTACAATGAGCAGTTCTTC. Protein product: CSARAPGGLAYNEQFF.

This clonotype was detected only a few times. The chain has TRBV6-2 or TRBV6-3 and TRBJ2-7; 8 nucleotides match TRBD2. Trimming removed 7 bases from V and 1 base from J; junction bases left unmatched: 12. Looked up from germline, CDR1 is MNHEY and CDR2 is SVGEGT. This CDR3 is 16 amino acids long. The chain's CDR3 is CASTRLASGRSYEQYF. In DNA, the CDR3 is TGTGCCAGCACCAGACTCGCTAGCGGGCGTTCCTACGAGCAGTACTTC.

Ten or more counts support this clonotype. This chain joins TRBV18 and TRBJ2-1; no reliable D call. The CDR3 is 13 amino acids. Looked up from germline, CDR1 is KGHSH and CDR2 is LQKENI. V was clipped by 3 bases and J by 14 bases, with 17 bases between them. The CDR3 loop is CASSPQTGDTKFF. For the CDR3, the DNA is TGTGCCAGCTCACCGCAAACCGGAGACACAAAGTTCTTC.

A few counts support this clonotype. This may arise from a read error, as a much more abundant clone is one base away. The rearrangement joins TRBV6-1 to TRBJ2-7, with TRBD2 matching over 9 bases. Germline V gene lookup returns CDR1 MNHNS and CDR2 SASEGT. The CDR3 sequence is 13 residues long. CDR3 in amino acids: CASGEWRGGEQYF. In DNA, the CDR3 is TGTGCCAGCGGTGAATGGCGGGGGGGGGAGCAGTACTTC.